This paragraph covers one TCR beta chain sequence. Method: immunoSEQ multiplex PCR; TCRdb's copy keeps in-frame clones and lacks some. The sample includes 90,000 to 100,000 clones, 79% of them seen just once. These data are taken from a study of control samples from healthy donors and cancer patients. The CDR3 is 13 residues long. Germline CDR1 is ENHRY and CDR2 is SYGVKD. The V and J ends lost 6 bases and 10 bases respectively, with 18 bases between them. The sample comprised blood. The chain uses TRBV10-3 and TRBJ1-1; D not certain. This sequence originates from a woman younger than 45 in good health. This CDR3 reads CAISPYEESGAFF. The CDR3 DNA is TGTGCCATCAGCCCGTATGAAGAAAGTGGAGCTTTCTTT.